This T cell receptor beta chain emerged from a study of cytomegalovirus exposure and HLA in healthy donors. In the case of this clone: The antigen remains undetermined.

General study results and limits: A reported reduction in N-insertions relative to the roughly 640-donor mean was seen in an Asian-associated ancestry cluster in a later analysis. An analysis was carried out at a later point. It showed that HLA-associated TCR beta chains were more clonally expanded than equally common non-associated chains. Most TCR sequences were uncommon, yet certain public TCRs appeared in many donors.

13 Jbeta primers and 60 Vbeta primers were used for the PCR. The repertoire was sequenced with immunoSEQ multiplex PCR; TCRdb's copy has only in-frame clones and lacks some. Of roughly 120,000 clones listed, over 70% were seen once; the top ten hold roughly 3%. V gave up 0 bases and J gave up 6 bases; unmatched junction bases: 4. The length of the CDR3 is 15 residues. Germline V gives CDR1 LGHNA, CDR2 YNFKEQ. The study sampled nominally healthy donors, though unrecorded immune exposures were likely. The chain has TRBV4-2 and TRBJ1-2; 10 bases match TRBD1. This TCR was recovered from a woman aged 40 to 50 in good health and CMV-seropositive. Sequencing used PBMCs. CDR3: CASSQDRGTGDGYTF. The CDR3, as DNA: TGTGCCAGCAGCCAAGATCGGGGGACAGGGGATGGCTACACCTTC.